This is a list of T cell receptor beta chains from one sample in a study of blood T cell repertoires in COVID-19. Data came from immunoSEQ multiplex PCR; TCRdb stores just in-frame clones and leaves some out. The sample gives roughly 140,000 clones, roughly 86% of which show up once; about 1.7% is in the top ten. Sequencing was carried out using peripheral blood. These receptors were taken from a man between 70 and 80 years old with acute or convalescent COVID-19. Each CDR3 is given with its conserved first and last residue. D genes are given only for firm matches. Not all rows give a size; the values are once, few, many and, for expanded clones, a class.

D gene: TRBD1
V gene: TRBV6-2/TRBV6-3
clone size: NA
J gene: TRBJ1-2
CDR3 DNA: TGTGCCAGCAGTTACGAGGACAGGCATTCCTACACCTTC
CDR3 protein: CASSYEDRHSYTF

D gene: TRBD1
V gene: TRBV5-1
clone size: NA
J gene: TRBJ1-1
CDR3 DNA: TGCGCCAGCAGCCAGAGACAGGGACACACTGAAGCTTTCTTT
CDR3 protein: CASSQRQGHTEAFF

D gene: TRBD1
V gene: TRBV19
clone size: NA
J gene: TRBJ1-6
CDR3 DNA: TGTGCCAGTAGTATAGAAGGGACAGCGCCAAATTCACCCCTCCACTTT
CDR3 protein: CASSIEGTAPNSPLHF

D gene: NA
V gene: TRBV7-9
clone size: NA
J gene: TRBJ2-5
CDR3 DNA: TGTGCCAGCAGCGGCCGGGGCCAAGAGACCCAGTACTTC
CDR3 protein: CASSGRGQETQYF

D gene: NA
V gene: TRBV28
clone size: NA
J gene: TRBJ2-7
CDR3 DNA: TGTGCCAGCAGCGAGCGGTCCCTTACTAGCTCCTACGAGCAGTACTTC
CDR3 protein: CASSERSLTSSYEQYF

D gene: TRBD1
V gene: TRBV12-3/TRBV12-4
clone size: NA
J gene: TRBJ2-1
CDR3 DNA: TGTGCCAGCGAAGGACAGGGTGGCGAGCAGTTCTTC
CDR3 protein: CASEGQGGEQFF

D gene: TRBD1
V gene: TRBV3-1/TRBV3-2
clone size: once
J gene: TRBJ2-1
CDR3 DNA: TGTGCCAGCAGCCTTGGAGGAGTGACAGGGGACAATGAGCAGTTCTTC
CDR3 protein: CASSLGGVTGDNEQFF

D gene: NA
V gene: TRBV18
clone size: NA
J gene: TRBJ2-7
CDR3 DNA: TGTGCCAGCTCACCTGGGGCCAGATACTTGGGCTACGAGCAGTACTTC
CDR3 protein: CASSPGARYLGYEQYF

D gene: TRBD1
V gene: TRBV5-6
clone size: NA
J gene: TRBJ1-2
CDR3 DNA: TGTGCCAGCAGCTCCCTGGGACAGATATATGGCTACACCTTC
CDR3 protein: CASSSLGQIYGYTF

D gene: TRBD1
V gene: TRBV19
clone size: NA
J gene: TRBJ1-4
CDR3 DNA: TGTGCCAGTAGTTGGCTACAGGGGGAAAAACTGTTTTTT
CDR3 protein: CASSWLQGEKLFF

D gene: TRBD1
V gene: TRBV27
clone size: NA
J gene: TRBJ2-1
CDR3 DNA: TGTGCCAGCAGACAGGGACAGTACAATGAGCAGTTCTTC
CDR3 protein: CASRQGQYNEQFF

D gene: NA
V gene: TRBV14
clone size: NA
J gene: TRBJ2-4
CDR3 DNA: TGTGCCAGCAGCCAAGCGGGTCTAGCCAAAAACATTCAGTACTTC
CDR3 protein: CASSQAGLAKNIQYF

D gene: NA
V gene: TRBV6-5
clone size: NA
J gene: TRBJ1-6
CDR3 DNA: TGTGCCAGCAGTTCGCTAAATTCACCCCTCCACTTT
CDR3 protein: CASSSLNSPLHF

D gene: TRBD1
V gene: TRBV28
clone size: NA
J gene: TRBJ2-3
CDR3 DNA: TGTGCCAGCAGTTTAGCAGGACAGGGGGCAACGGATACGCAGTATTTT
CDR3 protein: CASSLAGQGATDTQYF

D gene: NA
V gene: TRBV29-1
clone size: few
J gene: TRBJ2-7
CDR3 DNA: TGCAGCGTTAGAGCGGATCTCGAGCAGTACTTC
CDR3 protein: CSVRADLEQYF

D gene: NA
V gene: TRBV18
clone size: NA
J gene: TRBJ2-5
CDR3 DNA: TGTGCCAGCTCCCTGGGCCGTCAAGAGACCCAGTACTTC
CDR3 protein: CASSLGRQETQYF

D gene: TRBD1
V gene: TRBV5-5
clone size: NA
J gene: TRBJ2-3
CDR3 DNA: TGTGCCAGCAGCTTTAGGACAGGGGTTATGGCAGATACGCAGTATTTT
CDR3 protein: CASSFRTGVMADTQYF

D gene: NA
V gene: TRBV18
clone size: NA
J gene: TRBJ2-2
CDR3 DNA: TGTGCCAGCTCACGGAGTGGGGCCACCGGGGAGCTGTTTTTT
CDR3 protein: CASSRSGATGELFF

D gene: TRBD1
V gene: TRBV19
clone size: NA
J gene: TRBJ2-7
CDR3 DNA: TGTGCCAGTAGACCCAGACAGGGGTCCTCCTACGAGCAGTACTTC
CDR3 protein: CASRPRQGSSYEQYF

D gene: NA
V gene: TRBV7-6
clone size: NA
J gene: TRBJ1-1
CDR3 DNA: TGTGCCAGCAGCTTAGAGGGGGGGGTAAACACTGAAGCTTTCTTT
CDR3 protein: CASSLEGGVNTEAFF